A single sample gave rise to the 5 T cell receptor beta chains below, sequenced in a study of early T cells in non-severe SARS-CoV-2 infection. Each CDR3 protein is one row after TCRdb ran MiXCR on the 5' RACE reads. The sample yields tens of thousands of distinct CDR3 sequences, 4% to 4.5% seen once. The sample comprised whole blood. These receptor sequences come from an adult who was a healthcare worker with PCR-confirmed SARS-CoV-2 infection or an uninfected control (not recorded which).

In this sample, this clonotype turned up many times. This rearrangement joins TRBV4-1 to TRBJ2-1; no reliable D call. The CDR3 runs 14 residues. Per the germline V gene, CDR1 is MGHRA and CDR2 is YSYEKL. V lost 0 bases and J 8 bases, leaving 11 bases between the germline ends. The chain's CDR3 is CASSQEELGDEQFF. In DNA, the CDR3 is TGCGCCAGCAGCCAAGAGGAACTTGGGGATGAGCAGTTCTTC.

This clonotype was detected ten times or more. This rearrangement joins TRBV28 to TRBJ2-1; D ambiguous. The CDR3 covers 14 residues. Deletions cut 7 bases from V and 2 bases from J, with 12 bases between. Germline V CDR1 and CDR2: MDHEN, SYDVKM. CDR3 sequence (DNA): TGTGCCAGCAACTCGGACGAACCCTACAATGAGCAGTTCTTC. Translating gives CASNSDEPYNEQFF.

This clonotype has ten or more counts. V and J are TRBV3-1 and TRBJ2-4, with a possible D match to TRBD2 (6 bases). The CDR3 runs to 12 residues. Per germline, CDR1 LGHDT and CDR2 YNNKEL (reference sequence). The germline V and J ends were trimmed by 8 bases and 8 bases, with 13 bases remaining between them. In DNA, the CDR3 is TGTGCCAGCCGGGACTCGGGTGACATTCAGTACTTC. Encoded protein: CASRDSGDIQYF.

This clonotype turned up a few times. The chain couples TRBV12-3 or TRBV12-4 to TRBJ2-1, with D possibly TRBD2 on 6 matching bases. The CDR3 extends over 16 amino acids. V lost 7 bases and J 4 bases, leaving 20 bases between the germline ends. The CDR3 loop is CASIAGRGGAYNEQFF. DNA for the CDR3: TGTGCCAGCATCGCCGGGAGAGGTGGAGCGTACAATGAGCAGTTCTTC.

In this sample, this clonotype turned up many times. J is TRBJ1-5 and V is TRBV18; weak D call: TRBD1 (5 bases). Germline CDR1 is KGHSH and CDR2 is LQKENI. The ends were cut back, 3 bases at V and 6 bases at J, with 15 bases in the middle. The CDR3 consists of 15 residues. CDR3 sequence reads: CASSPGTSKVQPQHF. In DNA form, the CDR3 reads TGTGCCAGCTCACCGGGGACCTCCAAGGTTCAGCCCCAGCATTTT.